The clone carrying this T cell receptor beta chain was seen many times. The antigen remains undetermined. The data are from a study of beta chain features in type 1 diabetes. On the study more broadly: Healthy donors resembled patients in age, gender and cell yields. Broader study findings: The similarity of naive, central memory and Treg TCRB repertoires appeared greater among patients than among healthy donors. People with Type 1 diabetes carried modestly yet significantly shorter TCRB CDR3s in all four CD4+ subsets.

The isolated RNA, all of it, was reverse transcribed, so expressed TCRB transcripts were what got sequenced. The repertoire was sequenced with immunoSEQ multiplex PCR; TCRdb's copy has only in-frame clones and lacks some. Of roughly 160,000 clones detected, approximately 7.9% appear once; the ten largest clones hold 0.5% to 0.55%. In germline, CDR1 is LGHNA, CDR2 YSLEER. The ends were cut back, 1 base at V and 1 base at J, with 9 bases in the middle. The CDR3 extends over 15 amino acids. The sample consisted of central memory CD4+ T cells from blood. This sequence was found in a young man with type 1 diabetes. This chain joins TRBV4-3 and TRBJ2-3; D is undetermined. CDR3 sequence: CASSQAGQRTDTQYF. The CDR3 bases are TGCGCCAGCAGCCAAGCGGGTCAGCGCACAGATACGCAGTATTTT.